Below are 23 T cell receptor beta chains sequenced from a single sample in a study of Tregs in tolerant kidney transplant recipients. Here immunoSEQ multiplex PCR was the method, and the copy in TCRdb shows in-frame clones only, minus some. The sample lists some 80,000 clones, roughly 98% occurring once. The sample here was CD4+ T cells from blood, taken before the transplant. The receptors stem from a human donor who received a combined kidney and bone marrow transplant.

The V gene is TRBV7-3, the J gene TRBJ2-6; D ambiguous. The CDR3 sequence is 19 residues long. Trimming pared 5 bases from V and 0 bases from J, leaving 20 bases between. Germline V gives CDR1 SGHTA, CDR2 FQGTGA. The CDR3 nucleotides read TGTGCCAGCAGCCCCAACTACTTAACACCGAGCTCTGGGGCCAACGTCCTGACTTTC. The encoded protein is CASSPNYLTPSSGANVLTF.

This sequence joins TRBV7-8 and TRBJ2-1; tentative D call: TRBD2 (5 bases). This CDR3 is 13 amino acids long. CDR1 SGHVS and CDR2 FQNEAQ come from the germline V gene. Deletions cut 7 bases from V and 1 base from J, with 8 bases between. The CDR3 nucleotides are TGTGCCAGCACGGGATGGTCCTACAATGAGCAGTTCTTC. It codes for CASTGWSYNEQFF. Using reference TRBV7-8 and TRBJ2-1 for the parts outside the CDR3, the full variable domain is GAGVSQSPRYKVAKRGQDVALRCDPISGHVSLFWYQQALGQGPEFLTYFQNEAQLDKSGLPSDRFFAERPEGSVSTLKIQRTQQEDSAVYLCASTGWSYNEQFFGPGTRLTVL.

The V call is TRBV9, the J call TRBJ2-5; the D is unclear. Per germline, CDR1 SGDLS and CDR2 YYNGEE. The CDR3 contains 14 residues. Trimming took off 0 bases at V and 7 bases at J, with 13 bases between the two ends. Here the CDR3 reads CASSVELGLGTQYF. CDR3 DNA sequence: TGTGCCAGCAGCGTAGAATTGGGCCTTGGGACCCAGTACTTC.

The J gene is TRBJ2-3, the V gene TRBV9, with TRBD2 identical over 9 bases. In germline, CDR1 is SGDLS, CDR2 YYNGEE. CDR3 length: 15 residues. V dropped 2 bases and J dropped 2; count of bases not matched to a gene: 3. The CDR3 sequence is CASSVGGRATDTQYF. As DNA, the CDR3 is TGTGCCAGCAGCGTGGGCGGGAGGGCCACAGATACGCAGTATTTT.

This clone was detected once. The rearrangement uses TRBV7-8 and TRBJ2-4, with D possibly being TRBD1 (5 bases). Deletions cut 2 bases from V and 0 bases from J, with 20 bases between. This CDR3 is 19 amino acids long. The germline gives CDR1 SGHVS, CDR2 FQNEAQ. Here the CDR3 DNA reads TGTGCCAGCAGCTTAACAAGTAGGGCAGGGCAACTAGCCAAAAACATTCAGTACTTC. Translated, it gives CASSLTSRAGQLAKNIQYF.

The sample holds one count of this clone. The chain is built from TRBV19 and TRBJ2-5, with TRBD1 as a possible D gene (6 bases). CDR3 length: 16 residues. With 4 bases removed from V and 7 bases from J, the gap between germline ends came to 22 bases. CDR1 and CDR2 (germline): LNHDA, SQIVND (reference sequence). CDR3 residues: CASSKGTNFEHATQYF. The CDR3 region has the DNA TGTGCCAGTAGTAAAGGGACAAACTTCGAACATGCGACCCAGTACTTC.

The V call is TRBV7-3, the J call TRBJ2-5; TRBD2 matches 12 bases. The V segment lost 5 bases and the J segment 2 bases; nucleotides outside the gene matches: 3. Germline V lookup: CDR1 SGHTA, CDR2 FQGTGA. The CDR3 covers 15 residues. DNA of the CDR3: TGTGCCAGCAGCCGGACTAGCGGGGCGCAAGAGACCCAGTACTTC. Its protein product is CASSRTSGAQETQYF.

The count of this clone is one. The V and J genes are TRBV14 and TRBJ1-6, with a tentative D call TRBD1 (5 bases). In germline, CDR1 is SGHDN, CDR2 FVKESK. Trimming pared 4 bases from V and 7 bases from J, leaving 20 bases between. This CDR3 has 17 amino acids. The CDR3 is CASSPPIHGTGNSPLHF. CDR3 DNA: TGTGCCAGCAGCCCTCCCATACACGGGACTGGCAATTCACCCCTCCACTTT. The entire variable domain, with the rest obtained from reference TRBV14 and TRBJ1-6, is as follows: EAGVTQFPSHSVIEKGQTVTLRCDPISGHDNLYWYRRVMGKEIKFLLHFVKESKQDESGMPNNRFLAERTGGTYSTLKVQPAELEDSGVYFCASSPPIHGTGNSPLHFGNGTRLTVT.

The CDR3 region is CASSNSGGADTQYF. Written as DNA, the CDR3 is TGTGCCAGCAGCAATAGCGGGGGGGCAGATACGCAGTATTTT. The genes are TRBV9 and TRBJ2-3; 11 positions agree with TRBD2. This CDR3 is 14 amino acids long. Germline V gene data show CDR1 as SGDLS and CDR2 as YYNGEE. Trimming at V came to 4 bases and at J to 4 bases, leaving 2 bases not matched to a gene.

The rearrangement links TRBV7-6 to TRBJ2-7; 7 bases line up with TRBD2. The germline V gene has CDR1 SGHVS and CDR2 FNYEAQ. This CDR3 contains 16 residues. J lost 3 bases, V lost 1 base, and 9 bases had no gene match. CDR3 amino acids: CASSLGEGTGHYEQYF. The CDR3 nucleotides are TGTGCCAGCAGCTTAGGGGAGGGGACGGGGCACTACGAGCAGTACTTC.

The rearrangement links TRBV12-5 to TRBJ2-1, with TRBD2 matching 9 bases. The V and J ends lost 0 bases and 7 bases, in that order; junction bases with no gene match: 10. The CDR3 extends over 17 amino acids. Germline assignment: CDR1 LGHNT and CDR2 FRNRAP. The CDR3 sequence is CASGLVPGGRGGNEQFF. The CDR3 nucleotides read TGTGCTAGTGGTTTGGTACCGGGCGGGAGGGGCGGGAATGAGCAGTTCTTC.

For the CDR3, the DNA is TGTGCCAGTAGAGACGCAGGGGTGAGGGCTTTCTTT. Encoded protein: CASRDAGVRAFF. V gene TRBV19 combines with J gene TRBJ1-1; D might be TRBD1 (6 bases). Germline CDR1 is LNHDA and CDR2 is SQIVND (reference sequence). V dropped 6 bases and J dropped 11 bases, with 16 bases sitting between them. The CDR3 runs to 12 residues.

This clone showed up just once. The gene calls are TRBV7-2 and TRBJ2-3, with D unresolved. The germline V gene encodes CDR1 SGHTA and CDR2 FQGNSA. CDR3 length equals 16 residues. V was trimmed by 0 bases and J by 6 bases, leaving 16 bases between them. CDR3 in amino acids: CASSLALGPLRDTQYF. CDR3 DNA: TGTGCCAGCAGCTTAGCGCTAGGTCCCCTTCGGGATACGCAGTATTTT. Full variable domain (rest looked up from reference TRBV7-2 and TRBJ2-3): GAGVSQSPSNKVTEKGKDVELRCDPISGHTALYWYRQSLGQGLEFLIYFQGNSAPDKSGLPSDRFSAERTGGSVSTLTIQRTQQEDSAVYLCASSLALGPLRDTQYFGPGTRLTVL.

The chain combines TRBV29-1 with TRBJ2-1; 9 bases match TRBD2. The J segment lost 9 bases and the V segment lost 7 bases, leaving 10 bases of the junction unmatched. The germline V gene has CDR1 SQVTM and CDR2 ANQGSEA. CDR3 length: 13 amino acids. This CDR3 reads CSASSGTTGEQFF. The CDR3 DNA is TGCAGCGCCTCTAGCGGGACAACCGGTGAGCAGTTCTTC.

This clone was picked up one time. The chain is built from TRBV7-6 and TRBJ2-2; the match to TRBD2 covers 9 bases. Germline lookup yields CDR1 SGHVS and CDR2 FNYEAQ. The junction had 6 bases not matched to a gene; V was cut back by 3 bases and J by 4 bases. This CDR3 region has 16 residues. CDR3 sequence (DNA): TGTGCCAGCAGCTTTGGTAGCGGGGGCGGCACCGGGGAGCTGTTTTTT. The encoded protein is CASSFGSGGGTGELFF.

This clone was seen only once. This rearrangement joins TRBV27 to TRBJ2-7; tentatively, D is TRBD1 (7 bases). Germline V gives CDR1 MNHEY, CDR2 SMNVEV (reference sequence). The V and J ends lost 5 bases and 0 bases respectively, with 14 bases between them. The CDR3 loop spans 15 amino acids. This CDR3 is CASSQRGDSSYEQYF. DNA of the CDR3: TGTGCCAGCAGTCAAAGGGGGGACAGCTCCTACGAGCAGTACTTC.

CDR3 nucleotide sequence: TGTGCCAGTAGTCAACAGGATCACTCTGGAAACACCATATATTTT. Protein product: CASSQQDHSGNTIYF. This sequence joins TRBV19 and TRBJ1-3, with D possibly matching TRBD1 (5 bases). This CDR3 contains 15 residues. Trimming shortened V by 5 bases and J by 0 bases, and 11 bases separated the two germline ends. From germline, CDR1 is LNHDA and CDR2 SQIVND (reference sequence).

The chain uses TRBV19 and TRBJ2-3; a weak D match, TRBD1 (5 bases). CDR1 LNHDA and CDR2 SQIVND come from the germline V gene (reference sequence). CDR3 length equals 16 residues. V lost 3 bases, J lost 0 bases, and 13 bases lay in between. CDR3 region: CASSIPRAKSTDTQYF. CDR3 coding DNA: TGTGCCAGTAGTATTCCCAGGGCGAAGAGCACAGATACGCAGTATTTT.

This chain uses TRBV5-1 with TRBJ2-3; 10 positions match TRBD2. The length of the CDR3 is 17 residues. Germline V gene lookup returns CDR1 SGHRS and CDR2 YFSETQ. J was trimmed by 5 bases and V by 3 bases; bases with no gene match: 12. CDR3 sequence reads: CASSSQASGSRIDTQYF. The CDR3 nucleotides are TGCGCCAGCAGCTCGCAGGCTAGCGGGAGCAGGATAGATACGCAGTATTTT.

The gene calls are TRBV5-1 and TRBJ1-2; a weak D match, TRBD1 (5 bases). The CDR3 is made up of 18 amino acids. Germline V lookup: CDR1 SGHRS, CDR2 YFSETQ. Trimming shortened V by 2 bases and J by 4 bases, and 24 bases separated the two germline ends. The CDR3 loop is CASSLSGGTVPSPYGYTF. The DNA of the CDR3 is TGCGCCAGCAGCTTATCGGGGGGAACCGTCCCTAGTCCCTATGGCTACACCTTC.

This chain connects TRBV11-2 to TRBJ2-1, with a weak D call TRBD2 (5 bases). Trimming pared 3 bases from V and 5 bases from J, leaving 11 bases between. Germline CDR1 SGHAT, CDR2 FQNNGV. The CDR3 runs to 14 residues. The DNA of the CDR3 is TGTGCCAGCAGCTTGGCTAGCCCTAACAATGAGCAGTTCTTC. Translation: CASSLASPNNEQFF.

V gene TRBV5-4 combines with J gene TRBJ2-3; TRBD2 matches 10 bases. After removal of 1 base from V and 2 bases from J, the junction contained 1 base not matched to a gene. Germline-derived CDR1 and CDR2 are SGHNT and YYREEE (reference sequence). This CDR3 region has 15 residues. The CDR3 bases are TGTGCCAGCAGCTTGACTAGCGGGAACACAGATACGCAGTATTTT. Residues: CASSLTSGNTDTQYF.

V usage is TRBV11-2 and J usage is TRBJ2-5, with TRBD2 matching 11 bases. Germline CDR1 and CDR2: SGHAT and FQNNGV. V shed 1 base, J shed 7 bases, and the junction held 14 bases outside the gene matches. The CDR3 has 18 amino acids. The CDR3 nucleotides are TGTGCCAGCAGCTTAGTTGGTGCGTTAGCGGGGGGGCTCGTGACCCAGTACTTC. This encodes CASSLVGALAGGLVTQYF.